This TCR beta chain was sequenced for a study of technical replicates of blood from a handful of donors. This table comes from immunoSEQ multiplex PCR, and its TCRdb copy is limited to in-frame clones, with some not included. This sample has about 75,000 clones; approximately 97% occur once, and the top ten carry about 0.29%. This TCR derives from a human donor in good health. What was sequenced was T cells isolated from PBMCs.

In DNA, the CDR3 is TGTGCCAGCAGACTGGACAGGGACACTGAAGCTTTCTTT. This encodes CASRLDRDTEAFF. The chain couples TRBV7-8 to TRBJ1-1; TRBD1 agrees at 8 bases. V trimming: 6 bases; J trimming: 3 bases; junction bases outside the gene matches: 3. Germline CDR1 is SGHVS and CDR2 is FQNEAQ. The CDR3 extends over 13 amino acids.